Shown below are 11 T cell receptor beta chains from a single sample sequenced in a study of early T cells in non-severe SARS-CoV-2 infection. Each CDR3 protein is one row after TCRdb ran MiXCR on the 5' RACE reads. The sample carries tens of thousands of distinct CDR3 sequences, under 15% recorded once. Here the sequenced sample was whole blood, taken at baseline. The receptors originated from an adult who was a healthcare worker with PCR-confirmed SARS-CoV-2 infection or an uninfected control (not recorded which).

This chain uses TRBV3-1 with TRBJ2-5, with TRBD1 matching 8 bases. Germline V CDR1 and CDR2: LGHDT, YNNKEL (reference sequence). V shed 4 bases, J shed 3 bases, and the junction held 7 bases outside the gene matches. The CDR3 loop spans 15 amino acids. DNA for the CDR3: TGTGCCAGCAGCCCCAGGGGGCGGGCGGAAGAGACCCAGTACTTC. Protein product: CASSPRGRAEETQYF.

Notes on this clonotype: Given a much more abundant clone one base away, this may be a read error. The rearrangement links TRBV3-1 to TRBJ2-7; weak D call: TRBD1 (8 bases). CDR1 LGHDT and CDR2 YNNKEL come from the germline V gene (reference sequence). The CDR3 length is 14 residues. The CDR3 here is CAISQRGQDYEQYF. The CDR3 bases are TGTGCCATCAGCCAGCGGGGACAGGACTACGAGCAGTACTTC.

This clonotype occurred a few times. The chain employs TRBV5-1 and TRBJ2-3; D unclear. The V gene's germline CDR1 is SGHRS and CDR2 YFSETQ. This CDR3 has 14 amino acids. Trimming stripped 0 bases from V and 3 bases from J, with 8 bases between. This CDR3 is CASSLAPRTDTQYF. The CDR3 DNA reads TGCGCCAGCAGCTTGGCTCCAAGAACAGATACGCAGTATTTT.

This clonotype has a handful of counts. The genes are TRBV4-2 and TRBJ2-2; 8 positions agree with TRBD2. With V trimmed by 4 bases and J by 3 bases, 4 bases remained unmatched. Germline values: CDR1 LGHNA, CDR2 YNFKEQ. The CDR3 contains 15 residues. The chain's CDR3 is CASSRTLADTGELFF. CDR3 DNA: TGTGCCAGCAGCCGGACACTAGCGGACACCGGGGAGCTGTTTTTT.

This clonotype came up many times. The gene calls are TRBV7-6 and TRBJ2-1, with 10 bases identical to TRBD2. Germline V gives CDR1 SGHVS, CDR2 FNYEAQ. V lost 4 bases and J lost 16; bases outside the gene matches: 10. CDR3 length: 13 residues. As DNA, the CDR3 is TGTGCCAGCAGCTCCTTTAGCGGGGGGCACTTCTTCTTC. It yields the protein CASSSFSGGHFFF.

This clonotype was seen more than once but under ten times. V is TRBV7-2 and J is TRBJ1-1, with no clear D. This CDR3 comprises 12 residues. CDR1 is SGHTA, CDR2 FQGNSA, per germline. V lost 2 bases, J lost 6 bases, and 7 bases lay in between. The CDR3: CASSLLLSEAFF. The DNA for the CDR3 is TGTGCCAGCAGCTTATTGTTGTCTGAAGCTTTCTTT.

The chain links TRBV7-2 to TRBJ2-5; either TRBD1 or TRBD2 may fit D (5 bases each). CDR1 and CDR2 from the germline V gene are SGHTA and FQGNSA. V was cut by 8 bases and J by 3 bases, with 10 bases left in between. This CDR3 is 12 amino acids long. The CDR3 nucleotides read TGTGCCAGCGGGGAGACAGAAGAGACCCAGTACTTC. It translates to CASGETEETQYF.

The rearrangement links TRBV18 to TRBJ2-1; 7 nucleotides line up with TRBD2. The CDR3 is made up of 19 amino acids. CDR1 is KGHSH and CDR2 is LQKENI in the germline V gene. After removal of 0 bases from V and 2 bases from J, the junction contained 13 bases not matched to a gene. In nucleotides, the CDR3 is TGTGCCAGCTCACCACCCTGGCGGGAGCCATCAAGAGCCTACAATGAGCAGTTCTTC. Amino acids: CASSPPWREPSRAYNEQFF. The full variable domain, with the rest looked up from reference TRBV18 and TRBJ2-1, is NAGVMQNPRHLVRRRGQEARLRCSPMKGHSHVYWYRQLPEEGLKFMVYLQKENIIDESGMPKERFSAEFPKEGPSILRIQQVVRGDSAAYFCASSPPWREPSRAYNEQFFGPGTRLTVL.

This chain links TRBV29-1 with TRBJ2-7; D remains unclear. The CDR3 has 13 amino acids. V gave up 7 bases and J gave up 0 bases, with 13 bases separating them. Germline CDR1 SQVTM, CDR2 ANQGSEA. The CDR3 loop reads CSAARTLSYEQYF. The DNA of the CDR3 is TGCAGCGCCGCGAGGACCCTCTCCTACGAGCAGTACTTC.

This clonotype appeared a few times. In DNA, the CDR3 is TGTGCCAGCAGCTTAGGATCGGGACTAGGACGGGATACGCAGTATTTT. It codes for CASSLGSGLGRDTQYF. The rearrangement uses TRBV7-6 and TRBJ2-3, with TRBD2 matching over 8 bases. The J segment lost 6 bases and the V segment lost 1 base, leaving 9 bases of the junction unmatched. Germline V gene lookup returns CDR1 SGHVS and CDR2 FNYEAQ. The CDR3 loop spans 16 amino acids.

This clonotype was seen many times. The chain employs TRBV29-1 and TRBJ2-3; D may be TRBD1 (6 bases). CDR3 length equals 15 residues. Trimming removed 4 bases at V and 6 bases at J, with 20 bases between. Germline CDR1 and CDR2: SQVTM and ANQGSEA. The CDR3 DNA is TGCAGCGTTGTCTCGGGACAAGGGTTGCTGGATACGCAGTATTTT. It translates to CSVVSGQGLLDTQYF.